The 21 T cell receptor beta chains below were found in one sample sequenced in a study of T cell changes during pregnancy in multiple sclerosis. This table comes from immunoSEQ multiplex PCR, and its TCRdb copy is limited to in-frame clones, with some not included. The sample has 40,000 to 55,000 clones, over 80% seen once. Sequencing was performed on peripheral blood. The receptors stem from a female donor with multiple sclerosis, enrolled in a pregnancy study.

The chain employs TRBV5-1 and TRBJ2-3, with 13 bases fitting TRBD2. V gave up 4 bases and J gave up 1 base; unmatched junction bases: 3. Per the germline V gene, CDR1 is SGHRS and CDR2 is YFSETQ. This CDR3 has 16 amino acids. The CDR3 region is CASSPGLAGGTDTQYF. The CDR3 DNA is TGCGCCAGCAGCCCCGGACTAGCGGGAGGCACAGATACGCAGTATTTT.

The CDR3: CASSLEAGGLHEQYF. CDR3 DNA sequence: TGTGCCAGCAGCTTAGAAGCGGGAGGGCTCCACGAGCAGTACTTC. This rearrangement joins TRBV7-6 to TRBJ2-7; 10 positions match TRBD2. V lost 1 base to trimming and J lost 5 bases; unmatched junction nucleotides: 5. Germline CDR1 SGHVS, CDR2 FNYEAQ. There are 15 residues in the CDR3.

Written as DNA, the CDR3 is TGTGCCAGCAGCTCTCGGGACAGTCCTGACAATGAGCAGTTCTTC. It codes for CASSSRDSPDNEQFF. V gene TRBV11-1 combines with J gene TRBJ2-1; 7 bases map to TRBD1. Germline V CDR1 and CDR2: SGHAT, FQDESV (reference sequence). Trimming at V came to 4 bases and at J to 5 bases, leaving 8 bases not matched to a gene. CDR3 length: 15 residues.

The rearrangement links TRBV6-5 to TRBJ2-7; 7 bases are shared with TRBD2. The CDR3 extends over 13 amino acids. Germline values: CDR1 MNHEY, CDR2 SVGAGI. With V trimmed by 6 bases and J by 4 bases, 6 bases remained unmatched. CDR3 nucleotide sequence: TGTGCCAGCAGAGGCGGGAGTACGTACGAGCAGTACTTC. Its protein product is CASRGGSTYEQYF.

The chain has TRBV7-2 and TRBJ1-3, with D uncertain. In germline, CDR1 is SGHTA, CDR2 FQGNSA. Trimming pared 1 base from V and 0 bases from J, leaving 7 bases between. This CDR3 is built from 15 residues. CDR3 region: CASSLVTDSGNTIYF. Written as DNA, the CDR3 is TGTGCCAGCAGCTTAGTAACAGACTCTGGAAACACCATATATTTT.

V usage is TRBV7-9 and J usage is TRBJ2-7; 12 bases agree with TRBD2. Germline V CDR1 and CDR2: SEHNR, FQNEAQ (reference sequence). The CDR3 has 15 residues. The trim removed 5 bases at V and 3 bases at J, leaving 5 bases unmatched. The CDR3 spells CASSTLTSGSYEQYF. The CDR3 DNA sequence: TGTGCCAGCAGCACCCTGACTAGCGGGAGCTACGAGCAGTACTTC.

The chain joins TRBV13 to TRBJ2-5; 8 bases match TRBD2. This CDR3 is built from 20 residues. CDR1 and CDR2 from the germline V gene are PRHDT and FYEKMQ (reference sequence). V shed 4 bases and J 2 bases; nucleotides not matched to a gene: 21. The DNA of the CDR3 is TGTGCCAGCAGCTCCCGGCCGGGCCGAGCGGGGGTGGCGGCTCAAGAGACCCAGTACTTC. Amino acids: CASSSRPGRAGVAAQETQYF.

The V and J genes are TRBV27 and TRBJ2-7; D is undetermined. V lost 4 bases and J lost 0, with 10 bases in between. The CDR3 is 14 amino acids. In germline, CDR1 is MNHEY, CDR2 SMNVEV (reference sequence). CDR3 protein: CASSWAGDSYEQYF. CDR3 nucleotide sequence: TGTGCCAGCAGTTGGGCAGGCGACTCCTACGAGCAGTACTTC.

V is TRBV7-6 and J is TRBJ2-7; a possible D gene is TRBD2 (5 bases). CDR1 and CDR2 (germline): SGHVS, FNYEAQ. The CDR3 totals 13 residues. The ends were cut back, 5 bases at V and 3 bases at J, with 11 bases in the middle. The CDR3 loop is CASSDSEGYEQYF. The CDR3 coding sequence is TGTGCCAGCAGCGATAGTGAGGGCTACGAGCAGTACTTC.

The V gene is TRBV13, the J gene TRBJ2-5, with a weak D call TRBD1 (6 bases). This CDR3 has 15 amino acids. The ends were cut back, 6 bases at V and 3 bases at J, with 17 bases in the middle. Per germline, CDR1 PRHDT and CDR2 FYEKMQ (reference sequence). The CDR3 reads CASRAAGTPKETQYF. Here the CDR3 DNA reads TGTGCCAGCAGAGCCGCCGGGACACCTAAAGAGACCCAGTACTTC.

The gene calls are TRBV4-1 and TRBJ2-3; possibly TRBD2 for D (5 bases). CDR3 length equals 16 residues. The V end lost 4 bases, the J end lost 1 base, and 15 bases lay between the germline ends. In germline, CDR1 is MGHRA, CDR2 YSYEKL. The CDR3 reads CASSPRTGFGTDTQYF. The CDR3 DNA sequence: TGCGCCAGCAGCCCCCGTACGGGGTTCGGCACAGATACGCAGTATTTT.

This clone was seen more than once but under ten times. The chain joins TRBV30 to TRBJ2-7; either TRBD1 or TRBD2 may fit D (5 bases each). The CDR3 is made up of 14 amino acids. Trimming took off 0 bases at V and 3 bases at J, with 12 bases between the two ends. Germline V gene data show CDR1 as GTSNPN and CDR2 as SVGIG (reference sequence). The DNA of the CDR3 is TGTGCCTGGAGTGTTGACAGCGGAATCTACGAGCAGTACTTC. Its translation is CAWSVDSGIYEQYF.

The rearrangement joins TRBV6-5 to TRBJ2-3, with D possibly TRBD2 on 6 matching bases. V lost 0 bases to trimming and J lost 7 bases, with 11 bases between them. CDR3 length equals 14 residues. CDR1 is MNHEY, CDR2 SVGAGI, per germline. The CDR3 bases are TGTGCCAGCAGTTACTCCTCCGGGGACTATACGCAGTATTTT. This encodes CASSYSSGDYTQYF.

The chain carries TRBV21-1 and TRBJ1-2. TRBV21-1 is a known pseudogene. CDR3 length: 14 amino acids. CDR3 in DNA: TGTGCCAGCAGCAAAGGTTCCCCTATGGGGGGCTACACCTTC. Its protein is CASSKGSPMGGYTF.

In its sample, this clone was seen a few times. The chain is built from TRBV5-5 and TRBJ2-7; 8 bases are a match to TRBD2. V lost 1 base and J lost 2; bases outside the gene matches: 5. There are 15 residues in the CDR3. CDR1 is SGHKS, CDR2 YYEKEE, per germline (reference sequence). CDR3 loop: CASSLSSGKTYEQYF. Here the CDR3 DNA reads TGTGCCAGCAGCTTGAGTAGCGGGAAAACCTACGAGCAGTACTTC.

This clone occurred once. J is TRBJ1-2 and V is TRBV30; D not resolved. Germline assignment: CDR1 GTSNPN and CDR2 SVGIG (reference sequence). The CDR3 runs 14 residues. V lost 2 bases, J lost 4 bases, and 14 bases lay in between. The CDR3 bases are TGTGCCTGGAGTCCCTCTCGGAGTTTCTATGGCTACACCTTC. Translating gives CAWSPSRSFYGYTF.

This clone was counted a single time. CDR3 sequence (DNA): TGTGCCAGCAGGTCGACAGGGTCTGTAGCCCCACAAGAGACCCAGTACTTC. Translated, it gives CASRSTGSVAPQETQYF. V and J are TRBV2 and TRBJ2-5; 7 bases are shared with TRBD1. CDR1 and CDR2 (germline): SNHLY, FYNNEI. The CDR3 sequence is 17 residues long. Trimming at V came to 6 bases and at J to 2 bases, leaving 15 bases not matched to a gene.

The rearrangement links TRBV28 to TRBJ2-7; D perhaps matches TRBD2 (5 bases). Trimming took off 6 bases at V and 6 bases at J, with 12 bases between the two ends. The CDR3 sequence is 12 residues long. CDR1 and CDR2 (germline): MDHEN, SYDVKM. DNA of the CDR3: TGTGCCAGCAGAACGAGGGAGACCGAGCAGTACTTC. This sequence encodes CASRTRETEQYF.

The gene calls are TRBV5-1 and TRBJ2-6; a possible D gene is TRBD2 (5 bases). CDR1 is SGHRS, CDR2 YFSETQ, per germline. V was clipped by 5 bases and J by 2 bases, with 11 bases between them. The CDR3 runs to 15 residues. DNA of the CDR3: TGCGCCAGCAGTTTCGCACTAGCTGGGGCCAACGTCCTGACTTTC. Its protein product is CASSFALAGANVLTF.

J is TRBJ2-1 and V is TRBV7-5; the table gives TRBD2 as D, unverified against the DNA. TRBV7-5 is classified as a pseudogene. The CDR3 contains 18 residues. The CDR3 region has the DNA TGTGTCAGAAGCTTACCACTAGCAGCCCAAACCAGATACAATGAGCAGTTCTTC. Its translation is CVRSLPLAAQTRYNEQFF.

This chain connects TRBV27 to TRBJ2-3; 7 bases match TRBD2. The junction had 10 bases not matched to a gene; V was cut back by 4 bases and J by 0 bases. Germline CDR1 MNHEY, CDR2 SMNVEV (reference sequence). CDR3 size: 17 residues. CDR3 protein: CASSSSPSGSSTDTQYF. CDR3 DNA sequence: TGTGCCAGCAGTTCCTCACCTAGCGGATCTAGCACAGATACGCAGTATTTT.